The next 32 T cell receptor beta chains were all read from a single sample in a study of T cells expressing NK-cell markers. For each CDR3 protein, TCRdb gives one entry from its re-call of the 5' RACE reads, without DNA. The listing records 150,000 to 200,000 distinct CDR3 sequences. Sequenced material: blood T cells: a sorted CD56 or NKG2C T cell subset, CD4+ or CD8+ T cells, or bulk PBMC T cells (not recorded which). The receptors come from a woman aged 18 to 75 in good health.

The chain has TRBV12-3 or TRBV12-4 and TRBJ2-1; TCRdb's D call of TRBD1 is untestable without DNA. CDR3 size: 16 residues. Here the CDR3 reads CASSLIPGQGRNEQFF.

The rearrangement links TRBV29-1 to TRBJ1-3. Per the germline V gene, CDR1 is SQVTM and CDR2 is ANQGSEA. This CDR3 is 14 amino acids long. CDR3 sequence: CSVEDSLHGNTIYF.

The chain couples TRBV20-1 to TRBJ2-1; the D call from TCRdb, TRBD2, cannot be confirmed without DNA. The CDR3 runs 14 residues. The germline CDR1 and CDR2 sequences are DFQATT and SNEGSKA (reference sequence). CDR3 sequence reads: CSAPRTSGRNEQFF.

V is TRBV5-1 and J is TRBJ2-7; TCRdb's assignment of TRBD1 cannot be checked, as there is no DNA. CDR1 is SGHRS and CDR2 is YFSETQ in the germline V gene. This CDR3 has 16 residues. The CDR3: CASSLQGTGGVDEQYF.

J is TRBJ2-1 and V is TRBV5-1. CDR1 and CDR2 (germline): SGHRS, YFSETQ. The CDR3 length is 16 residues. CDR3 sequence: CASSLAPDSSYNEQFF.

The J gene is TRBJ2-5, the V gene TRBV12-3 or TRBV12-4; TCRdb outputs TRBD2, but without DNA this stays unchecked. The CDR3 is 14 residues long. The CDR3 region is CASTLLGSKETQYF.

The chain has TRBV10-3 and TRBJ1-5; the TCRdb D gene call, TRBD1, has no DNA to confirm it. This CDR3 is 19 amino acids long. Germline lookup yields CDR1 ENHRY and CDR2 SYGVKD. CDR3 in amino acids: CAISASQGIGLASNQPQHF.

V usage is TRBV12-3 or TRBV12-4 and J usage is TRBJ1-1. The CDR3 totals 14 residues. This CDR3 is CASSFQEGGTEAFF.

V gene TRBV20-1 combines with J gene TRBJ2-6; TCRdb indicates TRBD2, and absent DNA this call remains unverified. In germline, CDR1 is DFQATT, CDR2 SNEGSKA (reference sequence). This CDR3 comprises 14 residues. The CDR3 reads CSAMEGTGANVLTF.

The chain links TRBV20-1 to TRBJ2-2; there is no DNA to check the TCRdb D call of TRBD1. Germline V gene lookup returns CDR1 DFQATT and CDR2 SNEGSKA (reference sequence). This CDR3 contains 17 residues. CDR3 protein: CSARDRAAGGYTGELFF.

The gene calls are TRBV20-1 and TRBJ2-1; TCRdb indicates TRBD2, and absent DNA this call remains unverified. The germline V gene has CDR1 DFQATT and CDR2 SNEGSKA (reference sequence). The CDR3 sequence is 17 residues long. This CDR3 reads CSARDPWTSGTYNEQFF.

This chain joins TRBV28 and TRBJ2-7. The CDR3 spans 14 residues. CDR1 and CDR2 (germline): MDHEN, SYDVKM. The CDR3 here is CASSLDVSSYEQYF.

The chain recombines TRBV20-1 with TRBJ2-2; as DNA is missing, the TRBD1 call by TCRdb cannot be tested. Germline V gene data show CDR1 as DFQATT and CDR2 as SNEGSKA (reference sequence). This CDR3 spans 15 amino acids. CDR3 in amino acids: CSATTTGLNTGELFF.

J is TRBJ2-7 and V is TRBV7-3; TCRdb designates TRBD2, a call that cannot be tested without DNA. The CDR3 has 15 residues. Germline-derived CDR1 and CDR2 are SGHTA and FQGTGA. The CDR3 loop is CASSRRVQGVHEQYF.

The gene calls are TRBV5-1 and TRBJ1-1. CDR3 length: 14 residues. The germline gives CDR1 SGHRS, CDR2 YFSETQ. The CDR3 here is CASSVEEAGTRAFF.

The rearrangement links TRBV3-1 to TRBJ2-1; TCRdb outputs TRBD2, but without DNA this stays unchecked. From germline, CDR1 is LGHDT and CDR2 YNNKEL (reference sequence). The CDR3 is made up of 16 amino acids. CDR3 in amino acids: CASTCCGGSGYNEQFF.

The chain carries TRBV9 and TRBJ1-2. The CDR3 is 16 amino acids. CDR1 is SGDLS and CDR2 is YYNGEE in the germline V gene. CDR3 sequence: CASSPLPEFANYGYTF.

The chain joins TRBV5-1 to TRBJ2-1; TCRdb reports TRBD2, a call that lacks DNA to check it against. Germline loops: CDR1 SGHRS, CDR2 YFSETQ. The CDR3 is 15 amino acids. The chain's CDR3 is CASREAGTSYNEQFF.

The chain is built from TRBV5-6 and TRBJ2-5; no DNA is available, so the TRBD2 call from TCRdb remains unchecked. CDR3 length: 13 amino acids. From germline, CDR1 is SGHDT and CDR2 YYEEEE. The CDR3 region is CASSFSGWETQYF. Using reference TRBV5-6 and TRBJ2-5 for the parts outside the CDR3, the full variable domain is DAGVTQSPTHLIKTRGQQVTLRCSPKSGHDTVSWYQQALGQGPQFIFQYYEEEERQRGNFPDRFSGHQFPNYSSELNVNALLLGDSALYLCASSFSGWETQYFGPGTRLLVL.

The V gene is TRBV5-4, the J gene TRBJ2-2. Germline V gene data show CDR1 as SGHNT and CDR2 as YYREEE (reference sequence). CDR3 length equals 14 residues. The CDR3 spells CASSLVSTTGELFF.

The rearrangement uses TRBV5-4 and TRBJ2-7; the D call of TRBD2 rests on TCRdb alone, since no DNA is present to check it. This CDR3 has 17 residues. Germline V gives CDR1 SGHNT, CDR2 YYREEE (reference sequence). CDR3 region: CASRTGGSSGRGYEQYF.

The chain has TRBV6-5 and TRBJ2-2; TCRdb gives TRBD1 as the D gene, but with no DNA this cannot be confirmed. The length of the CDR3 is 14 residues. Germline V gene sequence: CDR1 MNHEY, CDR2 SVGAGI. CDR3 protein: CASSYGTGQGELFF.

This chain joins TRBV14 and TRBJ2-5; TCRdb lists TRBD1, though no DNA is available to test this call. The CDR3 contains 15 residues. CDR1 SGHDN and CDR2 FVKESK come from the germline V gene. CDR3 region: CASSIGVVSRSTQYF.

V usage is TRBV5-6 and J usage is TRBJ2-7; TCRdb proposes TRBD2, but this gene call is untestable without DNA. Germline loops: CDR1 SGHDT, CDR2 YYEEEE. CDR3 length: 14 residues. The CDR3 sequence is CASGLERADDEQYF.

The chain recombines TRBV12-3 or TRBV12-4 with TRBJ1-6; TCRdb names TRBD1, which stays unverified in the absence of DNA. The CDR3 runs to 14 residues. The CDR3 region is CASSFSSGNSPLHF.

The chain employs TRBV5-1 and TRBJ2-7; TCRdb calls TRBD1, which cannot be checked without DNA. CDR1 and CDR2 from the germline V gene are SGHRS and YFSETQ. This CDR3 spans 15 amino acids. CDR3 in amino acids: CASSLPGTGSDEQYF.

This rearrangement joins TRBV10-3 to TRBJ2-2. This CDR3 spans 14 amino acids. Germline assignment: CDR1 ENHRY and CDR2 SYGVKD. CDR3 sequence: CAISEGPYTGELFF.

The chain employs TRBV28 and TRBJ2-1; TCRdb gives TRBD2 as the D gene, but with no DNA this cannot be confirmed. CDR1 is MDHEN and CDR2 is SYDVKM in the germline V gene. This CDR3 region has 13 residues. This CDR3 reads CASGRTSPNEQFF.

V and J are TRBV5-1 and TRBJ2-7. There are 13 residues in the CDR3. Germline CDR1 reads SGHRS; CDR2 reads YFSETQ. The CDR3 reads CASTREFSYEQYF.

The chain recombines TRBV10-3 with TRBJ1-1. CDR1 is ENHRY and CDR2 is SYGVKD in the germline V gene. The CDR3 length is 14 residues. The chain's CDR3 is CAISDPGRSTEAFF.

CDR3 protein: CASSVSYRADTQYF. The rearrangement joins TRBV9 to TRBJ2-3. This CDR3 contains 14 residues. Germline V gives CDR1 SGDLS, CDR2 YYNGEE.

This rearrangement joins TRBV29-1 to TRBJ2-5; there is no DNA to check the TCRdb D call of TRBD2. The CDR3 sequence is 12 residues long. From germline, CDR1 is SQVTM and CDR2 ANQGSEA. The CDR3 reads CSVGRRDETQYF. Full variable domain (missing parts from reference TRBV29-1 and TRBJ2-5): SAVISQKPSRDICQRGTSLTIQCQVDSQVTMMFWYRQQPGQSLTLIATANQGSEATYESGFVIDKFPISRPNLTFSTLTVSNMSPEDSSIYLCSVGRRDETQYFGPGTRLLVL.